This T cell receptor beta chain appears in the sequencing data of a study of cytomegalovirus exposure and HLA in healthy donors (dated by TCRdb to 2015 to 2018). Study-wide context: In an earlier analysis of several hundred of the donors, less than 350 Gb of sequence data and 100 million or so unique TCR beta sequences from 150 million to 200 million T cells were reported. The number of donors typed differed by locus, with about 620-630 for A, B, C, DRB1 and DQB1, roughly 550 for DQA1, about 610 for DPA1, and over 400 for DPB1. Both class I and class II loci were covered by HLA typing, at four-digit resolution. The later analysis used no new phenotypic data to find candidate immune exposures, relying instead on TCR beta sequences and their occurrence across donors. A later analysis re-examined previously published TCR beta repertoires from about 670 donors and added high-resolution HLA genotyping to investigate patterns of TCR occurrence. On average, 235,054 unique TCR beta nucleotide sequences were sequenced per donor among a few hundred genotyped donors of the cohort, with approximately 18% of those sequences being non-productive. An earlier analysis of 500 to 650 of the donors applied high-throughput TCR beta sequencing to assess whether each TCR beta V gene segment acted as functional or pseudogenic. Because of strong linkage in the cohort, 4 to 6 DR-DQ haplotypes were treated as single units for association and clustering. The study aimed to test whether signatures of past pathogen exposure could be identified by cataloging public T cell receptors. All discovery cohort repertoires had been generated on a single sequencing platform. The study profiled the T cell repertoires of hundreds of subjects by immunosequencing and related them to cytomegalovirus serostatus. Roughly 320 gigabases of sequencing data and approximately 91 million unique TCR sequences made up an early release that covered over 550 HLA-typed donors. Besides the first cohort of 550 to 750 subjects, a separate validation cohort made up of over 100 different subjects was used. Donor age, sex, ethnicity and CMV serostatus were collected together with the repertoire data. Genome-wide SNP genotypes for about three fifths of the roughly 670 donors were used in a later genetic analysis, which treated that subset as a discovery cohort. Of the approximately 400 genotyped donors, 65% to 90% were placed in the genetic ancestry cluster associated with self-reported Caucasian donors. The study combined high-throughput TCR immunosequencing, statistical association of individual TCRs with disease status, and machine learning to predict cytomegalovirus infection status.

This clone appeared once. Its target antigen remains unknown. Nothing much larger sits one base from this clone, and base qualities are not available. Trimming accounts for 1 base at V and 1 base at J, while the number of junction bases matched to no gene is 0. Measured from the cysteine to the phenylalanine, the CDR3 is 15 residues long. Only the CDR3 portion is preserved as DNA: 45 bases, with reading frame beginning at the first base. CDR1 is given as SQVTM and CDR2 as ANQGSEA, both from the germline V gene. Receptor libraries were prepared by the immunoSEQ multiplex PCR assay. For the multiplex PCR, a mixture combining 60 forward primers for TCR Vbeta segments and 13 reverse primers for TCR Jbeta segments was used. The CDR3 region of rearranged TCR beta genes was amplified from genomic DNA with a multiplex PCR assay. Amplified TCR beta libraries were sequenced as 87-base-pair reads on the Illumina HiSeq System. Turning to the authors' computational methods: Across the roughly 670 repertoires, a later analysis counted 80 million or so unique TCR beta chains, some 11 million of which were shared by at least two donors. Raw reads were error-corrected and collapsed into unique sequences by a nearest-neighbor algorithm in which closely related sequences were merged to remove PCR and sequencing errors. CDR3 sequences were aligned to IMGT reference sequences to assign V, D and J gene segments. For a sequence to be retained, at least a six-nucleotide match to both a V gene segment and a J gene segment was required. Rearrangements were classified as productive when the CDR3 lacked stop codons and remained in frame with V and J, and all other rearrangements were classified as non-productive. CDR3 was defined according to IMGT convention as the region running from the second conserved V-encoded cysteine to the conserved J-encoded phenylalanine. In an earlier analysis of some 550 of the donors, sequences lacking an unambiguous match to a single V gene segment were excluded. An earlier analysis of roughly 590 of the donors called V segments functional above 56.7% productive rearrangements and segregating when the between-donor standard deviation exceeded 5%. To diagnose cytomegalovirus status from the catalog of TCR beta chain sequences, a statistical classification framework was built. In a later analysis, TCR nucleotide sequences were compared against IMGT/GENE-DB human TR gene sequences so that V and J genes could be assigned. In a later analysis, CDR3 sequences and most-parsimonious VDJ recombination scenarios were assigned using the TCRdist pipeline. A later analysis defined each TCR beta chain by its CDR3 amino acid sequence plus V-gene family, and excluded reads lacking a unique V-gene family. To address suspected cross-contamination and a sequencing artifact, a later analysis removed 550 to 750 highly shared, low-generation-probability nucleotide sequences. In a later analysis, a clonal expansion index for each public chain was calculated from normalized within-repertoire ranks of inferred template counts. A later analysis computed generation probabilities with a VDJ recombination model fitted to out-of-frame rearrangements, and checked the results against IGoR. Hypergeometric tests were used in a later analysis to score TCR-TCR, TCR-HLA and TCR-CMV co-occurrence, with a repertoire-size bias correction applied to the TCR pairs. A later analysis estimated false discovery rates by permuting HLA or CMV assignments 20 times. A later analysis grouped co-occurring TCRs with DBSCAN, adding TCRdist sequence similarity when clustering within HLA-allele-positive subsets. Repertoires with fewer than 30,000 or more than 120,000 public chains, plus five repertoires with anomalous nucleotide sharing, were excluded from co-occurrence clustering. Entries here come from immuneACCESS through TCRdb and include only in-frame sequences with V and J called. Some clones fail to appear in such tables; in the studies checked, an unresolved V gene covers under half of the shortfall, and the cause of the remainder is unknown. V and J calls and clone size follow that table, whereas D and trimming were derived from the DNA. The sample yields about 62,000 clones; about 80% were counted once. The ten largest make up about 7.6% of the sample.

The cohort was made up of approximately 670 healthy bone marrow donors. At the time of sampling, all cohort members were nominally healthy, though unrecorded immune exposures were likely present. The donor was CMV seropositive and belonged to the group of 250 to 300 seropositive cohort members. Every donor gave a peripheral blood sample, and the peripheral blood mononuclear cells from that sample were used for TCR beta sequencing. The Qiagen DNeasy Blood Extraction Kit was used to extract genomic DNA from the blood cell samples. What the work shows at the level of the full study, not this receptor alone: In a later analysis, HLA-associated TCR beta chains were found to be more clonally expanded and to have lower generation probabilities than equally common non-associated chains. The authors suggested that the approach could potentially be extended to other disease states and immunological phenotypes. An association between a missense DCLRE1C variant and V-gene and J-gene trimming of TCR beta chains was found in a later genetic analysis and replicated in an independent cohort. In a later analysis, the rate of TCR association differed among HLA loci, with DRB1 alleles having the most associated TCRs and HLA-C alleles having the fewest. An earlier analysis of roughly 570 of the donors showed that most TCR beta V segments appeared in productive rearrangements either about 90% or about 30% of the time, which broadly matched IMGT annotations. Some IMGT-functional V segments, including TRBV6-2 and TRBV6-3, could not be distinguished by the 87-base-pair reads and were therefore excluded. When HLA alleles, especially DR and DQ, strongly co-occurred, attributing TCR associations to individual alleles was difficult. The classifier was reported to diagnose cytomegalovirus status with high specificity and sensitivity in both the original cohort and the validation cohort. Specific HLA alleles were associated with 15,000 to 20,000 TCR beta sequences at a false discovery rate of 0.05 in a later analysis. In a later analysis, several top co-occurrence clusters were reported to appear linked to parvovirus B19, influenza, CMV and Epstein-Barr virus. In the study, some 180 TCR beta chains were listed as associated with cytomegalovirus. Most TCR sequences were seen in very few donors, while some public TCRs were found in many individuals. Most CMV-associated TCR beta chains appeared to be HLA-restricted in a later analysis, and the HLA associations seemed to be driven largely by CMV exposure. Three of the identified cytomegalovirus-associated TCR beta chains were confirmed in vitro to be specific for cytomegalovirus antigens. The sequencing pipeline was judged likely to have produced a cluster of highly shared sequence variants as a technical artifact. Because some donors lacked HLA typing at each locus, the association tests relied only on the typed subset. Compared with the 666-donor mean, donors in an Asian-associated ancestry cluster had fewer N-insertions in productive TCRs, according to a later genetic analysis. Correlated functional status among segregating V segments might be attributable to linkage disequilibrium, but an unknown experimental factor could not be ruled out. Immune exposure information for the cohort was limited to CMV serostatus. Because counts were too low, more than 15 rarely observed V segments, including chromosome 9 orphons, were excluded from the earlier analysis of fewer than 650 of the donors. A further reported finding was that TCR beta sequences accurately predicted the HLA-A and HLA-B alleles for most subjects in the first cohort. Presence/absence analyses assumed roughly uniform sequencing depth across donors, an assumption that may not hold. The cohort was sequenced for TCR beta chains only, and without alpha or paired-chain data the features that could be detected were limited.

The receptor comes from a man in his 60s in good health and CMV-seropositive. The sequenced sample was PBMCs. The chain was built from TRBV29-1 and TRBJ2-1; 11 bases in the middle match TRBD2. In nucleotides, the sequence is TGCAGCGTTGAAGTAGCGGGGGGGTCCTACAATGAGCAGTTCTTC. Its protein reads: CSVEVAGGSYNEQFF.